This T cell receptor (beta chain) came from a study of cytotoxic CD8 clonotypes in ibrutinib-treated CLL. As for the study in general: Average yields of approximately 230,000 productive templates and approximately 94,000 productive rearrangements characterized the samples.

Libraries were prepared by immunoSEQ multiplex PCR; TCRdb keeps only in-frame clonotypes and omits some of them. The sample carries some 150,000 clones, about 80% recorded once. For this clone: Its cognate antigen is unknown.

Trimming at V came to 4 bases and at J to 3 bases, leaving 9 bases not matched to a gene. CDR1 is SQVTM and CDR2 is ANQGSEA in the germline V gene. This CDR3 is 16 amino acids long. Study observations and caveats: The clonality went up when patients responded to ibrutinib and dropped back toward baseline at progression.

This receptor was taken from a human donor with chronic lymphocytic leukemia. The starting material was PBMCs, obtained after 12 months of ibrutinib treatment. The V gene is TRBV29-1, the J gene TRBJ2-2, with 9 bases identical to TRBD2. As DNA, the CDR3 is TGCAGCGTTGCACTAGCGGGCAGATCTCACACCGGGGAGCTGTTTTTT. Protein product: CSVALAGRSHTGELFF.